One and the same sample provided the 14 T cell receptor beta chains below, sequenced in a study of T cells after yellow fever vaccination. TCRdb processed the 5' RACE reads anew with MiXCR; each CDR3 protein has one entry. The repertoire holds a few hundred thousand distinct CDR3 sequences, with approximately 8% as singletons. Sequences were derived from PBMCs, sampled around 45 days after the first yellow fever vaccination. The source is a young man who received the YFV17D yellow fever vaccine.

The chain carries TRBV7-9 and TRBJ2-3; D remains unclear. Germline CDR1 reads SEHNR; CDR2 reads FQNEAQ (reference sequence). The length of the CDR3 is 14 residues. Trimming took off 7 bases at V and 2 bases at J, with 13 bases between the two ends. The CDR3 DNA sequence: TGTGCCAGCACCGGAGTGGCGGACACAGATACGCAGTATTTT. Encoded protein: CASTGVADTDTQYF.

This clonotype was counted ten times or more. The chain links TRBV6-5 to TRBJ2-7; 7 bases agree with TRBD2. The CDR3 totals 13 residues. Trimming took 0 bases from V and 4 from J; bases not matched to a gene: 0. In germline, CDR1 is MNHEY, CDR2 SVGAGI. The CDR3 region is CASSYSRGYEQYV. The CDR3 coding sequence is TGTGCCAGCAGTTACTCGCGGGGGTACGAGCAGTACGTC.

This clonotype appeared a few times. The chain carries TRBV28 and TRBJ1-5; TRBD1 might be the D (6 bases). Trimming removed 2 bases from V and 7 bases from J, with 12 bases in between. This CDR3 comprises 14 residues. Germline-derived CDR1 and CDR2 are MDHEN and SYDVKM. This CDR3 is CASSLRQVFQPQHF. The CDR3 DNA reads TGTGCCAGCAGTTTAAGACAGGTGTTCCAGCCCCAGCATTTT.

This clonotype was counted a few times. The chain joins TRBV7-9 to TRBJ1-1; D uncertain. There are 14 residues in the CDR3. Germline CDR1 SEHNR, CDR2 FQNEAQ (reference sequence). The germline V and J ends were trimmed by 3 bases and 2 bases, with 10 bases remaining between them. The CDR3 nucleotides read TGTGCCAGCAGCTTTACGGCGGTAAACACTGAAGCTTTCTTT. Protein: CASSFTAVNTEAFF.

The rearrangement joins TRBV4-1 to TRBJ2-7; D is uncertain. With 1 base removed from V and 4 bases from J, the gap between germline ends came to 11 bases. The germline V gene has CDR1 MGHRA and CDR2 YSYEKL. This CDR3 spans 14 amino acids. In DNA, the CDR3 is TGCGCCAGCAGCCAAGTCGGTTCTCCATACGAGCAGTACTTC. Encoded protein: CASSQVGSPYEQYF.

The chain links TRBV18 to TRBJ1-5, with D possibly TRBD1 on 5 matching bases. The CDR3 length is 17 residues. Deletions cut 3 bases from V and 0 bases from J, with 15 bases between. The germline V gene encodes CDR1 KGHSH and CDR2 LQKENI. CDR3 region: CASSPGPITYSNQPQHF. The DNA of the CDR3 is TGTGCCAGCTCACCGGGACCCATTACGTATAGCAATCAGCCCCAGCATTTT.

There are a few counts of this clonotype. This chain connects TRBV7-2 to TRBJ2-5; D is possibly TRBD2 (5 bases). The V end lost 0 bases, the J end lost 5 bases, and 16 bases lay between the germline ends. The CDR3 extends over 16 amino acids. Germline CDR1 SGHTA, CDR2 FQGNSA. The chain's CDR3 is CASSLALGLGPETQYF. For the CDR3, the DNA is TGTGCCAGCAGCTTAGCGCTCGGACTCGGACCGGAGACCCAGTACTTC.

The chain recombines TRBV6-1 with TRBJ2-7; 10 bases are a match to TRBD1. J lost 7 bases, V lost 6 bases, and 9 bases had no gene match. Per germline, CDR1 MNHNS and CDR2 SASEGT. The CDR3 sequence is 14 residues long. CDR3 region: CASRGTGEQQEQYF. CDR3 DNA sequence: TGTGCCAGCAGGGGGACAGGGGAGCAGCAGGAGCAGTACTTC.

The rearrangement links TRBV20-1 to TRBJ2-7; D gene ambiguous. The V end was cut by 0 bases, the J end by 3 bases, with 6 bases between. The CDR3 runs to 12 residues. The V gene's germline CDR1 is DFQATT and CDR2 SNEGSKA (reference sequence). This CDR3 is CSAREASYEQYF. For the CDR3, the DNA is TGCAGTGCTAGAGAGGCTAGCTACGAGCAGTACTTC.

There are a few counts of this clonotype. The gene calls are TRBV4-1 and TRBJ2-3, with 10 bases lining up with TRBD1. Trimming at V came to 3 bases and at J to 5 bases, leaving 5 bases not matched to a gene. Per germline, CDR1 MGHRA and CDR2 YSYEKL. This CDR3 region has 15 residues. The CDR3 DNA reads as TGCGCCAGCAGCCACCGACAGGGGGCTAGAGATACGCAGTATTTT. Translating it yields CASSHRQGARDTQYF.

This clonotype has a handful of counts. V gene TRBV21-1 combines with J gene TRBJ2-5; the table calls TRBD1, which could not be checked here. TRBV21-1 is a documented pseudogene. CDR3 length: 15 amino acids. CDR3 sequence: CASSKVCRVEETQYF. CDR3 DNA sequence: TGTGCCAGCAGCAAAGTTTGCAGGGTAGAGGAGACCCAGTACTTC.

In DNA, the CDR3 is TGCAGTGCTAGAGATCCTTTGCCCGGGGAGACCCAGTACTTC. Translated, it gives CSARDPLPGETQYF. The chain couples TRBV20-1 to TRBJ2-5, with D uncertain. CDR3 length: 14 residues. Looked up from germline, CDR1 is DFQATT and CDR2 is SNEGSKA (reference sequence). Trimming left V 0 bases short and J 5 bases short, with 13 bases between.

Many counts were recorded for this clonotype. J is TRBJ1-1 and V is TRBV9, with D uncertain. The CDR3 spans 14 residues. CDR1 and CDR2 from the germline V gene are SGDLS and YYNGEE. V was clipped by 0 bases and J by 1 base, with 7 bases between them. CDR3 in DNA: TGTGCCAGCAGCGTAGGCCCGGGGAACACTGAAGCTTTCTTT. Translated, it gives CASSVGPGNTEAFF.

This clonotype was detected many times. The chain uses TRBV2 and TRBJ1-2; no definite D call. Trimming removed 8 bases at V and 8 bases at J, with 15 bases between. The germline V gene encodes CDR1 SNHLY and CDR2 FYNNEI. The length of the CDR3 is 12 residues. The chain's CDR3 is CASGWTLGGYTF. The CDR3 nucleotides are TGTGCCAGCGGATGGACTTTGGGGGGCTACACCTTC.